This TCR beta chain was obtained from a study of response to subunit inactivated influenza vaccine. One entry per CDR3 protein, called by TCRdb with MiXCR from the RT-PCR reads. The sample includes around 480,000 distinct CDR3 sequences, approximately 16% seen only once; the top ten take less than 4%. Per germline, CDR1 SQVTM and CDR2 ANQGSEA. The CDR3 loop spans 15 amino acids. Trimming removed 6 bases at V and 0 bases at J, with 12 bases between. This clonotype was found a few times. The receptor's source is a man between 50 and 75 years old who received an inactivated influenza vaccine. The V call is TRBV29-1, the J call TRBJ2-6; maybe TRBD2 (6 bases). Sequencing used CD4+ T cells sorted from PBMCs, obtained 23 months after vaccination. In DNA form, the CDR3 reads TGCAGCGTCACGGAGGGGAACTCTGGGGCCAACGTCCTGACTTTC. This codes for CSVTEGNSGANVLTF.